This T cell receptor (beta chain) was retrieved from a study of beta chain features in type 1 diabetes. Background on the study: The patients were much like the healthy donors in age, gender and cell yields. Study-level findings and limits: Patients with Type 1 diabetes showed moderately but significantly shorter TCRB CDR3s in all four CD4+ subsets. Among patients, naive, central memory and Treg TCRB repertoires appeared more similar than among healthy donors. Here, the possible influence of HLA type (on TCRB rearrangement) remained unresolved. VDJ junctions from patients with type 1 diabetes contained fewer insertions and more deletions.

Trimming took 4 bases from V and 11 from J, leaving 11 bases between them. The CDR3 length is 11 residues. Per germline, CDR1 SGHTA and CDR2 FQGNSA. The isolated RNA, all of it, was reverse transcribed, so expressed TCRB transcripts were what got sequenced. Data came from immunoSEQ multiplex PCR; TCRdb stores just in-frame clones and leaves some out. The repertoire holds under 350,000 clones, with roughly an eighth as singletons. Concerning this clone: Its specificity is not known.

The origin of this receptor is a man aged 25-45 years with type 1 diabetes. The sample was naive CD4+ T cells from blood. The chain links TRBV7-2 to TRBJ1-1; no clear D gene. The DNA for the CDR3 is TGTGCCAGCAGCTACCACCCGGGTGCTTTCTTT. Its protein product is CASSYHPGAFF.